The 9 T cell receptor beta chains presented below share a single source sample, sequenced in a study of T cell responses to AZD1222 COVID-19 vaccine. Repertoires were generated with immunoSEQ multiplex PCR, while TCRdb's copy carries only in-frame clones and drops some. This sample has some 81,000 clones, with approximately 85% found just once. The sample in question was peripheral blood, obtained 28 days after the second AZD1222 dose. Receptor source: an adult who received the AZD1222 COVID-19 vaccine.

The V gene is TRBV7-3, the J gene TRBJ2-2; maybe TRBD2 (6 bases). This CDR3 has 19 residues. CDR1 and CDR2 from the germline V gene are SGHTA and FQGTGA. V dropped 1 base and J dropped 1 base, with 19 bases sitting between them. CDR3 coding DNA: TGTGCCAGCAGCTTAATACCCCCCATAGGCGGGGAGAACACCGGGGAGCTGTTTTTT. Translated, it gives CASSLIPPIGGENTGELFF.

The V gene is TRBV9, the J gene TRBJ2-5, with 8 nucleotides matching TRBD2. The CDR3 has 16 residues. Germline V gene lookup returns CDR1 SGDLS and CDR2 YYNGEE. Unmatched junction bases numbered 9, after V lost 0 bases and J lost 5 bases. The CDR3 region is CASSVGNGGASETQYF. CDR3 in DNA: TGTGCCAGCAGCGTAGGCAACGGGGGGGCGTCGGAGACCCAGTACTTC.

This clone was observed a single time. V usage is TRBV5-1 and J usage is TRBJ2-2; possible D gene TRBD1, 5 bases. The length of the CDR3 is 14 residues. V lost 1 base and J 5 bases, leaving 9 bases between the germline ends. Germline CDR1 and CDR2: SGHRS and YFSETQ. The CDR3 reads CASSLSGSTGELFF. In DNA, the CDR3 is TGCGCCAGCAGCTTGTCAGGGTCGACCGGGGAGCTGTTTTTT.

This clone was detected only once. The CDR3 is CASSGGQGVNSPLHF. The DNA for the CDR3 is TGCGCCAGCAGCGGGGGACAGGGCGTCAATTCACCCCTCCACTTT. This chain joins TRBV5-1 and TRBJ1-6, with 9 bases lining up with TRBD1. CDR1 and CDR2 from the germline V gene are SGHRS and YFSETQ. CDR3 length equals 15 residues. The J segment lost 7 bases and the V segment lost 4 bases, leaving 6 bases of the junction unmatched.

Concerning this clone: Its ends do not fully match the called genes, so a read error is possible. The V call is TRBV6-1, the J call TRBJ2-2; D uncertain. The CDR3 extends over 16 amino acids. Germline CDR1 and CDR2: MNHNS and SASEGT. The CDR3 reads CASSERVSTWTEELFF. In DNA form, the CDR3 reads TGTGCCAGCAGTGAACGGGTCTCTACCTGGACCGAGGAGCTGTTTTTT.

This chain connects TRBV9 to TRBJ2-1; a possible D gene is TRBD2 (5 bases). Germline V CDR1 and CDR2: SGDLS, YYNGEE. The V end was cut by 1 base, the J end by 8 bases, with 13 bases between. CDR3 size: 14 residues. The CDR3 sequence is CASSVPGRGDEQFF. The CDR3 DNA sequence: TGTGCCAGCAGCGTACCCGGACGGGGAGATGAGCAGTTCTTC.

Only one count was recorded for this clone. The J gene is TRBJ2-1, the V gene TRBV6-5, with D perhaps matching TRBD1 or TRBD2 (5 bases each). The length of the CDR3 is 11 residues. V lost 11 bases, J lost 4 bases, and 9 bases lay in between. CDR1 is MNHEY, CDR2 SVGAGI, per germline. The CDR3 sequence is CAPGPYNEQFF. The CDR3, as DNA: TGTGCCCCGGGACCTTACAATGAGCAGTTCTTC.

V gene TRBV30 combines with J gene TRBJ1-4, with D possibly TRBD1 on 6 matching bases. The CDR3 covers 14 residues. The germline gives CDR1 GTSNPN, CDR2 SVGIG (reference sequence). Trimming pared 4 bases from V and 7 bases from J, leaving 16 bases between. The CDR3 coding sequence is TGTGCCTGGACGGGGGCGAGTGGGATTGAAAAACTGTTTTTT. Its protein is CAWTGASGIEKLFF.

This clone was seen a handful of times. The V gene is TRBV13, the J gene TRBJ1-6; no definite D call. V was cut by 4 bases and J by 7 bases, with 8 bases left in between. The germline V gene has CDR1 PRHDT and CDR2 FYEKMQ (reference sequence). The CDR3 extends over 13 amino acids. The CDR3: CASSSGSNSPLHF. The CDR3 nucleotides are TGTGCCAGCAGCTCGGGATCGAATTCACCCCTCCACTTT.